The 19 T cell receptor beta chains below all came from one sample that was sequenced in a study of blood T cell repertoires in COVID-19. The repertoire was sequenced with immunoSEQ multiplex PCR; TCRdb's copy has only in-frame clones and lacks some. The table includes about 99,000 clones, 84% detected once. Sequenced: peripheral blood. The origin of the receptors is a man between 60 and 75 years old with acute or convalescent COVID-19.

The CDR3: CSGRTSGSDTQYF. CDR3 DNA: TGCAGCGGACGGACTAGCGGGAGTGATACGCAGTATTTT. This chain uses TRBV29-1 with TRBJ2-3; 13 bases fit TRBD2. The J segment lost 6 bases and the V segment lost 7 bases, leaving 4 bases of the junction unmatched. Germline loops: CDR1 SQVTM, CDR2 ANQGSEA. This CDR3 region has 13 residues.

On this clone itself: The conserved closing phenylalanine or tryptophan is absent in this CDR3, likely reflecting a read error. It is unclear where the CDR3 begins or ends on the DNA, so no DNA is shown, and the CDR3 is as TCRdb lists it. This chain joins TRBV6-5 and TRBJ1-1; the tabulated D call, TRBD1, remains unverified against the DNA. Counting both end residues, the CDR3 totals 12 amino acids. CDR1 MNHEY and CDR2 SVGAGI come from the germline V gene. The CDR3 region is CASSALGDRQSL.

The chain recombines TRBV6-2 or TRBV6-3 with TRBJ1-2; D unresolved. This CDR3 is 15 amino acids long. CDR1 is MNHEY, CDR2 SVGEGT, per germline. The V gene lost 2 bases and the J gene lost 4 bases, with 14 bases spanning the gap. This CDR3 reads CASSYTPDSGYGYTF. CDR3 sequence (DNA): TGTGCCAGCAGTTACACCCCGGACTCCGGCTATGGCTACACCTTC.

The chain has TRBV6-5 and TRBJ2-7; a possible D gene is TRBD2 (6 bases). This CDR3 comprises 15 residues. Trimming removed 0 bases from V and 2 bases from J, with 11 bases in between. The germline V gene has CDR1 MNHEY and CDR2 SVGAGI. The DNA for the CDR3 is TGTGCCAGCAGTTACTCGTGGGAGGAAACCTACGAGCAGTACTTC. Amino acids: CASSYSWEETYEQYF.

This clone was seen a single time. This sequence joins TRBV28 and TRBJ2-1, with D tentatively TRBD2 (5 bases). This CDR3 contains 14 residues. V was shortened by 7 bases and J by 6 bases, with 16 bases between the two germline ends. The V gene's germline CDR1 is MDHEN and CDR2 SYDVKM. DNA for the CDR3: TGTGCCAGCACCCAGCGGAGTCGGGGCAATGAGCAGTTCTTC. This codes for CASTQRSRGNEQFF.

The rearrangement uses TRBV19 and TRBJ1-1; D unresolved. CDR3 length: 15 residues. V dropped 5 bases and J dropped 1 base, with 14 bases sitting between them. Germline V gene data show CDR1 as LNHDA and CDR2 as SQIVND (reference sequence). The CDR3: CASSLLRASNTEAFF. Written as DNA, the CDR3 is TGTGCCAGTAGTCTCCTGAGGGCCTCGAACACTGAAGCTTTCTTT.

CDR3 sequence reads: CASSSRVLVADTQYF. Written as DNA, the CDR3 is TGTGCCAGCAGTTCCAGGGTTTTGGTGGCAGATACGCAGTATTTT. The rearrangement uses TRBV28 and TRBJ2-3; possibly TRBD1 for D (5 bases). Between the trimmed V and J ends, which lost 4 bases and 4 bases, there was a span of 15 bases. The length of the CDR3 is 15 residues. In germline, CDR1 is MDHEN, CDR2 SYDVKM.

The chain recombines TRBV5-6 with TRBJ2-5; perhaps TRBD2 as D (5 bases). CDR1 is SGHDT and CDR2 is YYEEEE in the germline V gene. The CDR3 covers 15 residues. V lost 3 bases, J lost 2 bases, and 14 bases lay in between. The chain's CDR3 is CASSSLRRRQETQYF. In DNA form, the CDR3 reads TGTGCCAGCAGCTCCCTCAGACGGAGGCAAGAGACCCAGTACTTC.

The chain joins TRBV5-4 to TRBJ1-3; possible D gene TRBD1, 5 bases. Germline assignment: CDR1 SGHNT and CDR2 YYREEE (reference sequence). V was clipped by 9 bases and J by 1 base, with 11 bases between them. This CDR3 has 13 residues. The CDR3 here is CAIRRGSGNTIYF. The CDR3 DNA follows: TGTGCCATCAGACGGGGGTCTGGAAACACCATATATTTT.

In the case of this clone: At one boundary the junction diverges from the germline segment, which might be a read error. V gene TRBV7-7 combines with J gene TRBJ1-3; 7 bases agree with TRBD1. In germline, CDR1 is SSHAT, CDR2 FNYEAQ (reference sequence). The CDR3 is made up of 15 amino acids. Written as DNA, the CDR3 is TGTGCTAGCAGCTACGGGACAGAGGGGGGAAACACCATATATTTT. Protein sequence: CASSYGTEGGNTIYF.

The rearrangement links TRBV11-3 to TRBJ1-1; the D is unclear. V was clipped by 1 base and J by 1 base, with 7 bases between them. Per the germline V gene, CDR1 is SGHNT and CDR2 is YENEEA. The CDR3 is made up of 14 amino acids. CDR3 protein: CASSLAEGNTEAFF. CDR3 DNA: TGTGCCAGCAGCTTAGCCGAGGGGAACACTGAAGCTTTCTTT. Drawing the rest from reference TRBV11-3 and TRBJ1-1, the complete variable domain is EAGVVQSPRYKIIEKKQPVAFWCNPISGHNTLYWYLQNLGQGPELLIRYENEEAVDDSQLPKDRFSAERLKGVDSTLKIQPAELGDSAVYLCASSLAEGNTEAFFGQGTRLTVV.

The DNA of the CDR3 is TGTGCCATCAGCGGACAGGGGGCCGACGAGCAGTACTTC. Its translation: CAISGQGADEQYF. The gene calls are TRBV10-3 and TRBJ2-7; TRBD1 matches at 11 bases. The germline gives CDR1 ENHRY, CDR2 SYGVKD. V was clipped by 6 bases and J by 5 bases; unmatched bases: 3. The CDR3 contains 13 residues.

There are a few counts of this clone. The chain is built from TRBV7-9 and TRBJ2-7; TRBD2 might be the D (6 bases). Germline CDR1 SEHNR, CDR2 FQNEAQ (reference sequence). The CDR3 has 12 amino acids. The V end was cut by 5 bases, the J end by 9 bases, with 14 bases between. This CDR3 is CASSLGTYRQYF. In nucleotides, the CDR3 is TGTGCCAGCAGCCTGGGGACTTATCGGCAGTACTTC.

V gene TRBV18 combines with J gene TRBJ1-5; no clear D gene. The CDR3 is 15 residues long. The ends were cut back, 1 base at V and 7 bases at J, with 14 bases in the middle. Looked up from germline, CDR1 is KGHSH and CDR2 is LQKENI. This chain's CDR3 is CASSPQISGRQPQHF. As DNA, the CDR3 is TGTGCCAGCTCACCACAAATCTCGGGAAGGCAGCCCCAGCATTTT. The variable domain in full, completed from reference TRBV18 and TRBJ1-5, reads NAGVMQNPRHLVRRRGQEARLRCSPMKGHSHVYWYRQLPEEGLKFMVYLQKENIIDESGMPKERFSAEFPKEGPSILRIQQVVRGDSAAYFCASSPQISGRQPQHFGDGTRLSIL.

This chain uses TRBV5-4 with TRBJ2-7; 14 nucleotides align to TRBD2. Germline values: CDR1 SGHNT, CDR2 YYREEE (reference sequence). V lost 4 bases and J lost 3; bases outside the gene matches: 3. The CDR3 totals 15 residues. The CDR3 here is CASSTGLAGDYEQYF. The CDR3, as DNA: TGTGCCAGCAGCACGGGACTAGCGGGAGACTACGAGCAGTACTTC.

The DNA of the CDR3 is TGTGCCAGCCGCGGGGCTAGGGGGCCCACCGGGGAGCTGTTTTTT. Translation gives CASRGARGPTGELFF. The chain joins TRBV2 to TRBJ2-2, with TRBD1 as a possible D gene (7 bases). The CDR3 totals 15 residues. Deletions cut 8 bases from V and 4 bases from J, with 17 bases between. CDR1 and CDR2 from the germline V gene are SNHLY and FYNNEI.

The chain has TRBV28 and TRBJ2-3, with 9 bases fitting TRBD1. With 6 bases clipped from V and 2 bases from J, the junction kept 6 bases outside the gene matches. Germline CDR1 is MDHEN and CDR2 is SYDVKM. The CDR3 loop spans 15 amino acids. The CDR3 sequence is CASSTRDRDTDTQYF. DNA for the CDR3: TGTGCCAGCAGCACGAGGGACAGGGACACAGATACGCAGTATTTT.

This CDR3 reads CSVVSSYEQYV. The DNA of the CDR3 is TGCAGCGTTGTTAGTTCCTACGAGCAGTACGTC. This chain uses TRBV29-1 with TRBJ2-7; D is unresolved. Looked up from germline, CDR1 is SQVTM and CDR2 is ANQGSEA. CDR3 length: 11 residues. The V gene lost 4 bases and the J gene lost 1 base, with 5 bases spanning the gap.

The rearrangement links TRBV7-8 to TRBJ2-2; 9 nucleotides line up with TRBD2. V trimming: 2 bases; J trimming: 5 bases; junction bases outside the gene matches: 15. Germline V CDR1 and CDR2: SGHVS, FQNEAQ. This CDR3 comprises 19 residues. CDR3: CASSLSSRVAGEETGELFF. CDR3 in DNA: TGTGCCAGCAGCTTATCTAGCCGGGTAGCGGGAGAGGAAACCGGGGAGCTGTTTTTT.